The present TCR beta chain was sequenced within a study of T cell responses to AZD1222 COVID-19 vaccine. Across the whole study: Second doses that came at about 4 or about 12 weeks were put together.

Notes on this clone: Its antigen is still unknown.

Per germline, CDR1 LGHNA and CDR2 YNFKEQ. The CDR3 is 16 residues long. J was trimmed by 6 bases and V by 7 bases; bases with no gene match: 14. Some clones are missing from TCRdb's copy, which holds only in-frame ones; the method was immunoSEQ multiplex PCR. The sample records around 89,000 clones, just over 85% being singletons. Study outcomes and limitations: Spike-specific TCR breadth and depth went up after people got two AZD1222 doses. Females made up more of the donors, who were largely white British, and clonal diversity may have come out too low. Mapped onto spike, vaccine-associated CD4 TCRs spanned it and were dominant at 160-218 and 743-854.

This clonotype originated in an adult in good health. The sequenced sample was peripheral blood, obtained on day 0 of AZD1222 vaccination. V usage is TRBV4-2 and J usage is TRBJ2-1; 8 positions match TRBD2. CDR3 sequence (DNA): TGTGCCAGCACCCCCTCGGCGAGCGGGGGTACCAATGAGCAGTTCTTC. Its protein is CASTPSASGGTNEQFF.